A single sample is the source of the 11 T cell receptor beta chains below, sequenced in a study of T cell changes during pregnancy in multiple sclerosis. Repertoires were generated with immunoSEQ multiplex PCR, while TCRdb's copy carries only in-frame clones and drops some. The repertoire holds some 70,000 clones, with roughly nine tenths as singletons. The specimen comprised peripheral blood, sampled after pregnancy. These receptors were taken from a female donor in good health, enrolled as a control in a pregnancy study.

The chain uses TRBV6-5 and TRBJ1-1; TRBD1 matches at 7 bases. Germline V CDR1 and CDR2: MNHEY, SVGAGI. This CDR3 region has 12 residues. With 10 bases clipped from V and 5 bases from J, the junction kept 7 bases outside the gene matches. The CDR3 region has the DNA TGTGCCACCACAGGGGTGGGAACTGAAGCTTTCTTT. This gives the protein CATTGVGTEAFF.

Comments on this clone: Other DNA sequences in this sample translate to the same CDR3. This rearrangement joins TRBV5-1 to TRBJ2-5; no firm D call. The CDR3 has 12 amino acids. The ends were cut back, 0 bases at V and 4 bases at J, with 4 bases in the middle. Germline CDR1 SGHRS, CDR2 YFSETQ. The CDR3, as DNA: TGCGCCAGCAGCTTGGCGGGAGAGACCCAGTACTTC. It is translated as CASSLAGETQYF.

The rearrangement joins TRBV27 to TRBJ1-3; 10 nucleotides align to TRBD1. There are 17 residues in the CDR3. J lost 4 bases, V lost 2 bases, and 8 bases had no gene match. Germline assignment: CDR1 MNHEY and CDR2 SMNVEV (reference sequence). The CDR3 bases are TGTGCCAGCAGTTTAACCGGGACAGGGGTGTCGGGAAACACCATATATTTT. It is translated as CASSLTGTGVSGNTIYF.

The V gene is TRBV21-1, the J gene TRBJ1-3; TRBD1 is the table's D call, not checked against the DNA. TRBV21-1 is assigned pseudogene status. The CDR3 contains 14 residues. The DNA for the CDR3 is TGTGCCACCCCGGACAGGGCGAGCGGAAACACCATATATTTT. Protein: CATPDRASGNTIYF.

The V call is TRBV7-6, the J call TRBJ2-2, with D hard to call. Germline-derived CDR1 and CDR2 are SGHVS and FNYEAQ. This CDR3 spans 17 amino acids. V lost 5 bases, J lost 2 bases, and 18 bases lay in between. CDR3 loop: CASSTSGWAANTGELFF. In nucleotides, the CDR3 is TGTGCCAGCAGCACTTCCGGCTGGGCAGCAAACACCGGGGAGCTGTTTTTT.

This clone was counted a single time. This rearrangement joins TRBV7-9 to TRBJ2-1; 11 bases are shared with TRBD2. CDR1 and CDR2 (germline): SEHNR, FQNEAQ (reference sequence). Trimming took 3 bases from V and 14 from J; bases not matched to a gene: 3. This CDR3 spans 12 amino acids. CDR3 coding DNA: TGTGCCAGCAGCTTGACTAGCGGGACGGAGTTCTTC. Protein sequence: CASSLTSGTEFF.

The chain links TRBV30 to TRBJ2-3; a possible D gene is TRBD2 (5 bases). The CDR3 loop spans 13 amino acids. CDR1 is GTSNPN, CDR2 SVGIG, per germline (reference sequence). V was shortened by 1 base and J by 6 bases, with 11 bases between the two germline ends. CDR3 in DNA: TGTGCCTGGAGTGGGCACAGCGGCGATACGCAGTATTTT. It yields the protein CAWSGHSGDTQYF.

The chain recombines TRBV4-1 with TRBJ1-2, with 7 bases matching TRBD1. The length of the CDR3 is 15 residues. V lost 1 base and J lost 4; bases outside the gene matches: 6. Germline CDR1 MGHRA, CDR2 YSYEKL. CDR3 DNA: TGCGCCAGCAGCCAAGCCCTGGGACAGCCCTATGGCTACACCTTC. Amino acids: CASSQALGQPYGYTF.

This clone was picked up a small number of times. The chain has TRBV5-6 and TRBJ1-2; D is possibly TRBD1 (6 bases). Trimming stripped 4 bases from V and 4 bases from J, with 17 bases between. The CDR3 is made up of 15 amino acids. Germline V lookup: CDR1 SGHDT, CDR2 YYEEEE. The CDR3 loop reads CASSIPDRKAYGYTF. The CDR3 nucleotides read TGTGCCAGCAGCATACCAGACAGGAAAGCCTATGGCTACACCTTC.

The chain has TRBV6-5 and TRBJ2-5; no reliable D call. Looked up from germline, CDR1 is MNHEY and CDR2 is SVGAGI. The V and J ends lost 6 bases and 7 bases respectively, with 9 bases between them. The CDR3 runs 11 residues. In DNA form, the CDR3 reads TGTGCCAGCAGGGCTGGCGGGACCCAGTACTTC. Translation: CASRAGGTQYF.

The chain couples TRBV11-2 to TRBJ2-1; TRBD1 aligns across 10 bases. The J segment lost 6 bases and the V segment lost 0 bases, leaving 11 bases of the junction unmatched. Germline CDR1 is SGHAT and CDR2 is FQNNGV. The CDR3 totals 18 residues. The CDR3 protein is CASSLELGRTGGINEQFF. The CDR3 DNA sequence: TGTGCCAGCAGCTTAGAGCTCGGGAGGACAGGGGGAATCAATGAGCAGTTCTTC.